Below are 3 T cell receptor beta chains sequenced from a single sample in a study of blood T cell repertoires in COVID-19. The repertoire was sequenced with immunoSEQ multiplex PCR; TCRdb's copy has only in-frame clones and lacks some. The sample has some 35,000 clones, roughly three quarters seen once. The sequenced sample was peripheral blood. Every receptor here comes from a man aged 70-80 years with acute or convalescent COVID-19.

This chain links TRBV18 with TRBJ2-7; maybe TRBD1 (6 bases). The germline V gene encodes CDR1 KGHSH and CDR2 LQKENI. Between the trimmed V and J ends, which lost 4 bases and 0 bases, there was a span of 10 bases. This CDR3 is built from 14 residues. The CDR3, as DNA: TGTGCCAGCTCACGGGACACGAGCTCCTACGAGCAGTACTTC. Its translation: CASSRDTSSYEQYF.

The chain is built from TRBV18 and TRBJ2-5; D gene ambiguous. The CDR3 is 16 amino acids. Germline CDR1 reads KGHSH; CDR2 reads LQKENI. V was shortened by 4 bases and J by 1 base, with 16 bases between the two germline ends. The CDR3 protein is CASSLVRLGSQETQYF. In DNA, the CDR3 is TGTGCCAGCTCACTAGTTCGGTTGGGCAGCCAAGAGACCCAGTACTTC.

The chain uses TRBV5-8 and TRBJ2-2, with unresolved D. The CDR3 totals 15 residues. V lost 1 base and J 0 bases, leaving 7 bases between the germline ends. Germline values: CDR1 SGHTS, CDR2 YDEGEE. This CDR3 reads CASSLSLSNTGELFF. CDR3 DNA sequence: TGTGCCAGCAGCTTGTCCCTTTCGAACACCGGGGAGCTGTTTTTT. Looking up the rest from reference TRBV5-8 and TRBJ2-2 gives the full variable domain: EAGVTQSPTHLIKTRGQQATLRCSPISGHTSVYWYQQALGLGLQFLLWYDEGEERNRGNFPPRFSGRQFPNYSSELNVNALELEDSALYLCASSLSLSNTGELFFGEGSRLTVL.